Detailed here is one TCR beta chain. Its antigen remains unidentified. No base quality information exists; no much larger clone differs at one position. The record originates from a study of T cells in Graves' hyperthyroidism and ophthalmopathy (dated by TCRdb to between 2018 and 2021). Study-level background: A discovery cohort of about a hundred patients, 43 with Graves' ophthalmopathy and 55 to 60 with stable Graves' hyperthyroidism, was used to find distinguishing TCR V-J signatures. Prospective prediction of ophthalmopathy was tested in an independent validation cohort consisting of fewer than 20 hyperthyroidism patients and some 16 patients who later progressed to ophthalmopathy. The 100 or so discovery patients were divided at random into training and test sets in a 7:3 ratio. In addition, the study compared T-cell repertoires in thyroid tissue and in blood from five to seven Graves' hyperthyroidism patients. Once sampling was done, hyperthyroidism patients were given methimazole at a starting dose of 30 mg daily, whereas ophthalmopathy patients were given high-dose intravenous methylprednisolone. TCR Vbeta CDR3 sequencing of 130 to 150 peripheral blood samples (under 45 ophthalmopathy, 70 to 85 hyperthyroidism and approximately 17 progressor patients) is reported in the paper. On the study overall, not on this receptor specifically: No statistical method was used to set the sample size in advance, and investigators knew the group allocation. In cross-validation, a model built on a 13 V-J signature told ophthalmopathy apart from stable hyperthyroidism with 87.88% sensitivity and approximately 81% specificity, and in testing the same model reached 80%/75%. During validation, the model predicted progression to ophthalmopathy a median of about 5.9 months ahead of onset, with around 70% sensitivity and 72% to 80% specificity. Most expanded thyroid clonotypes (frequency above 0.001) were also detected in blood, suggesting blood repertoires may reflect thyroid immune responses.

Patients with uncontrolled infections, other autoimmune diseases, pregnancy or lactation were excluded. Diagnoses relied on clinical symptoms, serum thyroxine and TRAb, thyroid ultrasound and orbital computed tomography. Total RNA was extracted using Trizol reagent, and RNA quality was assessed on an Agilent 2100 Bioanalyzer. CDR1 and CDR2, per the germline V gene, are MRHNA and SNTAGT. The germline ends are 7 bases apart after V is trimmed by 4 bases and J by 0 bases. The CDR3 goes from the cysteine to the phenylalanine over 14 residues. Just CDR3 DNA is preserved here, 42 bases in frame from base 1. The TCR beta CDR3 regions were amplified from RNA transcripts. A first-round RT-PCR of the TCR CDR3 used the HTBI primer set with the Qiagen OneStep RT-PCR kit. The libraries were constructed in a second round of multiplex PCR and then size-selected and purified. Libraries were sequenced paired-end with 100 bp reads on an Illumina HiSeq2000. From the authors' description of their analysis: Raw data were processed with SOAPnuke, discarding reads with adapters, uncalled bases, mean Phred below 15, or no exact constant-primer or identifier match. COPE v1.2.5 was used to merge high-quality paired reads, and clonotypes were defined as unique nucleotide sequences. MiTCR v1.1 was used to align the clonotypes against IMGT TRBV, TRBD and TRBJ reference segments. Only V-J combinations with frequency above 0.0001, covering 99% to 99.2% of repertoires, were analysed. A TCS score was defined as the ratio of F50 (clonal expansion) to E x V (chaos), with BLOSUM62-based TCRdist applied between CDR3 peptides within each V-J. Welch's t-statistics and random forest reduced around 520 V-J features to roughly 13, which were used in a naive Bayes classifier (R e1071). Thyroid-blood repertoire similarity was quantified with the Morisita-Horn index. TCRdb reprocessed the public reads (quality trimming at Q25 with fastp, clone calling with MiXCR) and kept in-frame beta chains. Rows are unified per CDR3 protein, each entry keeping the most common DNA and genes. These V and J calls are TCRdb output, not the study's own analysis. The sample has 480,000 or so distinct CDR3 sequences on record, roughly 45% of them singletons. The biggest ten clones account for around 44% of the sample.

Rearrangement joined TRBV6-4 to TRBJ1-3, with no confidently assigned D gene. The TCR was taken from an adult woman with Graves' disease, either hyperthyroidism or ophthalmopathy (not recorded which). The sample was peripheral blood or thyroid tissue (not recorded which). DNA sequence: TGTGCCAGCAGTGCCCAGGACTCTGGAAACACCATATATTTT. The translation is CASSAQDSGNTIYF.